The present T cell receptor beta chain was sequenced within a study of blood T cell repertoires in COVID-19. Per the original methods: Amplification of reference gene primers provided the estimated nucleated cell counts. TCRdb's table, derived via immunoSEQ multiplex PCR, lists solely in-frame clones and lacks some. Clone size and V and J calls were adopted from that table, with D and trimming inferred from the DNA. Of under 150,000 clones listed, 84% were seen once; the top ten hold roughly 13%. CDR3 length: 12 residues. From germline, CDR1 is KGHDR and CDR2 SFDVKD. V was shortened by 3 bases and J by 7 bases, with 9 bases between the two germline ends.

This TCR came from a human donor in a cohort sampled during active COVID-19. This chain connects TRBV24-1 to TRBJ2-7; no firm D call. Sample: peripheral blood. This CDR3 reads CATSDVTGEQYF. The CDR3 coding sequence is TGTGCCACCAGTGATGTGACTGGGGAGCAGTACTTC.